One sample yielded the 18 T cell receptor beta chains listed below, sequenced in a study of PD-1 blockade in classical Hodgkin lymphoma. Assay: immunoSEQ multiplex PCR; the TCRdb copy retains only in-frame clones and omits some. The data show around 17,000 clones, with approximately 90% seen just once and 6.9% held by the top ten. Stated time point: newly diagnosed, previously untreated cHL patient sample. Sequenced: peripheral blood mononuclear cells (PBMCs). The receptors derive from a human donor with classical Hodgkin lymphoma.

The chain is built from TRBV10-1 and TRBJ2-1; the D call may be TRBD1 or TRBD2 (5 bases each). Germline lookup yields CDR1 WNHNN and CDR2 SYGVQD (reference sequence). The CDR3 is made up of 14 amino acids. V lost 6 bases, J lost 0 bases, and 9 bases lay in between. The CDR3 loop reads CASSRGPSYNEQFF. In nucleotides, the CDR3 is TGCGCCAGCAGCCGGGGCCCCTCCTACAATGAGCAGTTCTTC.

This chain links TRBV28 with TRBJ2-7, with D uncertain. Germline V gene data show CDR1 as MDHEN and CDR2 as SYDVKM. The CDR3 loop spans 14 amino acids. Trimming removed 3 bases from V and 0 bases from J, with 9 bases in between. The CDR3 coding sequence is TGTGCCAGCAGTTTCTCGGCTAGCTCCTACGAGCAGTACTTC. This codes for CASSFSASSYEQYF.

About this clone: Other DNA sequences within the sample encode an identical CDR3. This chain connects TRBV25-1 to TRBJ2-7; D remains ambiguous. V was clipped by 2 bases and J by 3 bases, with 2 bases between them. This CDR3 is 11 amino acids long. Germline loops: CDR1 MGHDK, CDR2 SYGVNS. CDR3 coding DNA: TGTGCCAGCAGTGAAAGCTACGAGCAGTACTTC. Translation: CASSESYEQYF.

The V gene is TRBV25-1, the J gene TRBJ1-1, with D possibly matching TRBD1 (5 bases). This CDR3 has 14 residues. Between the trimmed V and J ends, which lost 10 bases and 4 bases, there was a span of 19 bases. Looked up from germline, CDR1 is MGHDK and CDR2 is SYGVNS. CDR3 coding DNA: TGTGCCACGGACCCTGGGGCGACGGCCACTGAAGCTTTCTTT. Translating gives CATDPGATATEAFF.

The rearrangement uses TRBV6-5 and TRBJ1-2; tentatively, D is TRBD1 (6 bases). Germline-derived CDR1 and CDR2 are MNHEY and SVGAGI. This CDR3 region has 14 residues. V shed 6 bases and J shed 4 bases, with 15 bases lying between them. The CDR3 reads CASSPSGGGYGYTF. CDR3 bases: TGTGCCAGCAGCCCAAGTGGAGGGGGCTATGGCTACACCTTC.

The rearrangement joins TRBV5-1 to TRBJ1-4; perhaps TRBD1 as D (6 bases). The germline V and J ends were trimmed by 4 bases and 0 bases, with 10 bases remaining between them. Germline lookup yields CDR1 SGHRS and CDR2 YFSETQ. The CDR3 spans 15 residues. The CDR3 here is CASSQQGPTNEKLFF. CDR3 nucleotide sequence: TGCGCCAGCAGCCAACAGGGACCAACTAATGAAAAACTGTTTTTT.

The CDR3 loop is CASSLGLYQPQHF. The CDR3 region has the DNA TGTGCCAGCAGTTTGGGCCTTTATCAGCCCCAGCATTTT. The rearrangement joins TRBV27 to TRBJ1-5, with D uncertain. CDR3 length equals 13 residues. Germline CDR1 MNHEY, CDR2 SMNVEV (reference sequence). V was cut by 3 bases and J by 5 bases, with 8 bases left in between.

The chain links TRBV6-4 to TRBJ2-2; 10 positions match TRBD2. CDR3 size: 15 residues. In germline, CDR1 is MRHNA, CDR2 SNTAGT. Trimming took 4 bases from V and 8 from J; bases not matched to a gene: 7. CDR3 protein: CASSALAGAAGELFF. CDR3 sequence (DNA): TGTGCCAGCAGTGCGCTAGCGGGAGCGGCTGGGGAGCTGTTTTTT.

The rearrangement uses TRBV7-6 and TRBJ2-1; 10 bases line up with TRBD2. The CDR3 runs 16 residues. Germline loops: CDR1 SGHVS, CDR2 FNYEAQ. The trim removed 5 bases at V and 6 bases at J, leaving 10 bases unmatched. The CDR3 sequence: CASSAPLAGEGNEQFF. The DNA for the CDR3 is TGTGCCAGCAGCGCTCCCCTAGCGGGAGAAGGCAATGAGCAGTTCTTC.

The CDR3 loop reads CASSLSGTGFYGYTF. Written as DNA, the CDR3 is TGTGCCAGCAGTTTATCTGGGACAGGTTTCTATGGCTACACCTTC. The rearrangement links TRBV28 to TRBJ1-2; 8 nucleotides agree with TRBD1. V dropped 1 base and J dropped 4; count of bases not matched to a gene: 5. The germline CDR1 and CDR2 sequences are MDHEN and SYDVKM. This CDR3 is built from 15 residues.

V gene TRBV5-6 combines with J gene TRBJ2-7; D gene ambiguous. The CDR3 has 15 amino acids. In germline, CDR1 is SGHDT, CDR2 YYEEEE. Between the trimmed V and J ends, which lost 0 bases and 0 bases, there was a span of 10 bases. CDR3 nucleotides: TGTGCCAGCAGCTTGGAGACCAGATACTCCTACGAGCAGTACTTC. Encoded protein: CASSLETRYSYEQYF.

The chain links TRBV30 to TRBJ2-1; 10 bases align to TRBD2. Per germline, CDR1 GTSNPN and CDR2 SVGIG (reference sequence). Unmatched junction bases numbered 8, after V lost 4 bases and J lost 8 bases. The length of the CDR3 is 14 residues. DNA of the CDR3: TGTGCCTGGACTAGCGGGAGATCAATGGATGAGCAGTTCTTC. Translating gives CAWTSGRSMDEQFF. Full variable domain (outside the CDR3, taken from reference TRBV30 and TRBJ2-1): SQTIHQWPATLVQPVGSPLSLECTVEGTSNPNLYWYRQAAGRGLQLLFYSVGIGQISSEVPQNLSASRPQDRQFILSSKKLLLSDSGFYLCAWTSGRSMDEQFFGPGTRLTVL.

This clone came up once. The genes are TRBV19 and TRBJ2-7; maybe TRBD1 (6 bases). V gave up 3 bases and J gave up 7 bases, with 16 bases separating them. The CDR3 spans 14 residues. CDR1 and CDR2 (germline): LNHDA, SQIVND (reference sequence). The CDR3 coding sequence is TGTGCCAGTAGTATGTTCGCAGGGGTAGGGGAGCAGTACTTC. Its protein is CASSMFAGVGEQYF.

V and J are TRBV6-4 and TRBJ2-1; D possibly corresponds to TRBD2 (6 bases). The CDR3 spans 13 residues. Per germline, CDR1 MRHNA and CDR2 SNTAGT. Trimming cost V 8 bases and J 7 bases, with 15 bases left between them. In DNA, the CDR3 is TGTGCCAGCGGGGGGACCTTAAATAATGAGCAGTTCTTC. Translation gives CASGGTLNNEQFF.

CDR3 region: CASSLSSGTLNTGELFF. In nucleotides, the CDR3 is TGTGCCAGCAGTTTATCCTCCGGGACGCTGAACACCGGGGAGCTGTTTTTT. J is TRBJ2-2 and V is TRBV27; D tentatively fits TRBD1 or TRBD2 (5 bases each). Germline assignment: CDR1 MNHEY and CDR2 SMNVEV (reference sequence). The V and J ends lost 0 bases and 1 base respectively, with 12 bases between them. The CDR3 is made up of 17 amino acids.

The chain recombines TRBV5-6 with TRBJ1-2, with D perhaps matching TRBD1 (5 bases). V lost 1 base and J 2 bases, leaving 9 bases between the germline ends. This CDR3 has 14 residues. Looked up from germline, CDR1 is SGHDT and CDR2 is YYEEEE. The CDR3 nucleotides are TGTGCCAGCAGCTTGCTGGGGGAGAACTATGGCTACACCTTC. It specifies CASSLLGENYGYTF.

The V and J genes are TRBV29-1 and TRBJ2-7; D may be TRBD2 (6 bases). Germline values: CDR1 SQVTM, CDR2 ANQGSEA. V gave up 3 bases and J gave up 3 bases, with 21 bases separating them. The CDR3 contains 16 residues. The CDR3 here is CSVDGHEVGGNYEQYF. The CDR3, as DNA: TGCAGCGTTGACGGGCACGAGGTGGGGGGAAACTACGAGCAGTACTTC.

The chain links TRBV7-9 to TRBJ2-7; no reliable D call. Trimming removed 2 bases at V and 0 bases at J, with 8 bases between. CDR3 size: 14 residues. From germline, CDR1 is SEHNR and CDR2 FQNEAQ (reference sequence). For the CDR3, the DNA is TGTGCCAGCAGCTTAACAGACACCTCCTACGAGCAGTACTTC. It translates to CASSLTDTSYEQYF.